This T cell receptor beta chain was observed in a study of tumor and adjacent non-tumor tissue in lung cancer. Study findings and constraints: Tumor tissue had significantly higher TCR diversity than normal lung.

Concerning this clonotype itself: Antigen: not known.

This sample's RNA came from whole unsorted tissue. This non-tumor lung sample came from over 3 cm beyond the tumor edge. TCRbeta libraries were built with three rounds of nested PCR, modified from ARM-PCR. TCRdb recomputed calls from the multiplex PCR reads with MiXCR, one row per CDR3 protein. The sample lists 90,000 to 120,000 distinct CDR3 sequences; roughly two thirds were seen once. This CDR3 is 13 amino acids long. V lost 10 bases to trimming and J lost 2 bases, with 13 bases between them. Germline V CDR1 and CDR2: SGHAT, FQNNGV. This rearrangement joins TRBV11-2 to TRBJ2-3; D is undetermined. The receptor was isolated from a man younger than 45 with non-small cell lung cancer. Sequenced input: distant non-tumor lung tissue. The CDR3 spells CANSYLNTDTQYF. The CDR3 DNA follows: TGTGCCAACAGTTATTTAAACACAGATACGCAGTATTTT. The variable domain in full, completed from reference TRBV11-2 and TRBJ2-3, reads EAGVAQSPRYKIIEKRQSVAFWCNPISGHATLYWYQQILGQGPKLLIQFQNNGVVDDSQLPKDRFSAERLKGVDSTLKIQPAKLEDSAVYLCANSYLNTDTQYFGPGTRLTVL.